What follows describes a single T cell receptor beta chain. The sample comes from a study of blood T cell repertoires in COVID-19. The overall study: Whether acute or convalescent, the COVID-19 samples came from the United States, Italy and Spain. PBMCs, B-cell-depleted T cells, or T cells provided the cDNA or gDNA that made up the material.

Per the original methods: Amplification of reference gene primers was used by the study to estimate nucleated cell counts. Libraries were prepared by immunoSEQ multiplex PCR; TCRdb keeps only in-frame clonotypes and omits some of them. V, J and clone size are taken as reported in that table, and D and trimming were inferred from the DNA itself. Here the sample spans 310,000 or so clones, roughly 87% being singletons. V lost 6 bases and J lost 2; bases outside the gene matches: 6. This CDR3 comprises 15 residues. The germline V gene encodes CDR1 SNHLY and CDR2 FYNNEI. The chain employs TRBV2 and TRBJ2-2, with 7 positions matching TRBD1. Sequenced input: peripheral blood. This TCR came from a man aged 50 to 59 with active or convalescent COVID-19. The CDR3 nucleotides are TGTGCCAGCAGGTCCGGGACAGAAAACACCGGGGAGCTGTTTTTT. It encodes CASRSGTENTGELFF.